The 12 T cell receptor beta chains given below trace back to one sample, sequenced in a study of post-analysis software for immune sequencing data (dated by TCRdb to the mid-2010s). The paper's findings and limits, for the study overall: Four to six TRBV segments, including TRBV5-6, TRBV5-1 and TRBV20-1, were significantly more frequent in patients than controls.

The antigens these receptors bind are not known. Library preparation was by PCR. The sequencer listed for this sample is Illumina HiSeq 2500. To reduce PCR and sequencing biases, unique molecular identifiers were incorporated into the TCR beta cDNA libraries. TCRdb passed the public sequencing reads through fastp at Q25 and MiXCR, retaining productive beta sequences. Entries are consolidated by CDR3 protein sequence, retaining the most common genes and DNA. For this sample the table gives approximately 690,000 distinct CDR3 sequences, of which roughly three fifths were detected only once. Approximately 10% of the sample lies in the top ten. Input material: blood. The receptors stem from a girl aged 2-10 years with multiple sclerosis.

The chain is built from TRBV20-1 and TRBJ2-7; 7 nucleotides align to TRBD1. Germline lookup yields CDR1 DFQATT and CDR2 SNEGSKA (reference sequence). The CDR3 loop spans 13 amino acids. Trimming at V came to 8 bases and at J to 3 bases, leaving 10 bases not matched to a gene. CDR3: CSSTFRDSYEQYF. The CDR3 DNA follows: TGCAGTTCGACTTTCCGGGACAGCTACGAGCAGTACTTC.

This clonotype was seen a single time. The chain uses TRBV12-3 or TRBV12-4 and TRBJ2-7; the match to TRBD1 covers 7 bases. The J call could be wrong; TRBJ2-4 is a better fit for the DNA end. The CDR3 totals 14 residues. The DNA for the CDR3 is TGTGCCAGCAGTTTAAAGGGGGCTTGGAACATTCAGTACTTC. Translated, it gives CASSLKGAWNIQYF.

The CDR3 sequence is CASSPSPLENEQFF. CDR3 nucleotides: TGTGCCAGCAGTCCTTCCCCCTTAGAGAATGAGCAGTTCTTC. The chain uses TRBV12-3 or TRBV12-4 and TRBJ2-1; D is ambiguous. CDR3 length: 14 residues. V lost 5 bases to trimming and J lost 7 bases, with 15 bases between them.

CDR3 DNA: TGTGCCATCACTCCCTCCGACTCCTACGAGCAGTACTTC. It encodes CAITPSDSYEQYF. V usage is TRBV10-3 and J usage is TRBJ2-7; D unresolved. V was shortened by 7 bases and J by 0 bases, with 10 bases between the two germline ends. The CDR3 has 13 residues. The germline CDR1 and CDR2 sequences are ENHRY and SYGVKD.

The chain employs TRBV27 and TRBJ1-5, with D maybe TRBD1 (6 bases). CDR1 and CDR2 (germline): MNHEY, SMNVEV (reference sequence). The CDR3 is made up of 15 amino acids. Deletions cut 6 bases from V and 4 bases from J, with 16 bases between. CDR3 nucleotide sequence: TGTGCCAGCAGCCCTAGACAGGATGGGAATCAGCCCCAGCATTTT. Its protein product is CASSPRQDGNQPQHF.

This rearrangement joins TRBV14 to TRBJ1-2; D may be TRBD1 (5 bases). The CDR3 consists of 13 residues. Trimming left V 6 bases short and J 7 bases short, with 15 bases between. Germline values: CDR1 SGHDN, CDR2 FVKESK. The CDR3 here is CASRHDGGGGYTF. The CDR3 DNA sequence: TGTGCCAGCAGGCACGACGGGGGAGGTGGCTACACCTTC. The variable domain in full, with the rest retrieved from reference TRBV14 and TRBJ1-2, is EAGVTQFPSHSVIEKGQTVTLRCDPISGHDNLYWYRRVMGKEIKFLLHFVKESKQDESGMPNNRFLAERTGGTYSTLKVQPAELEDSGVYFCASRHDGGGGYTFGSGTRLTVV.

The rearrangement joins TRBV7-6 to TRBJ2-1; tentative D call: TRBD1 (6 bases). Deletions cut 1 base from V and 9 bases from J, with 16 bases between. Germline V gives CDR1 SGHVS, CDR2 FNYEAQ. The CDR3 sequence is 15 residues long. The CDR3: CASSLVSWGPVEQFF. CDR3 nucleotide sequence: TGTGCCAGCAGCTTAGTGTCATGGGGGCCGGTTGAGCAGTTCTTC.

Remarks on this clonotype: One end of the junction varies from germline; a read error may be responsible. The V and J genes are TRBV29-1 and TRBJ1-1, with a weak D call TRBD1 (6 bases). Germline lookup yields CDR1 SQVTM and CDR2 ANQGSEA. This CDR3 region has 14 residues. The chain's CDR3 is CSVPGATMNTGAFF. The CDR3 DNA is TGCAGCGTTCCAGGGGCAACCATGAACACTGGAGCTTTCTTT.

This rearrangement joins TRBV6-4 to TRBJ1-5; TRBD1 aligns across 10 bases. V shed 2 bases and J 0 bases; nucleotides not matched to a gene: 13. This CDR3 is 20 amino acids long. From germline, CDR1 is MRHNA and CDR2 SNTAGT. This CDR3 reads CASSDPRDRGRPYSNQPQHF. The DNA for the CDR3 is TGTGCCAGCAGTGACCCTCGGGACAGGGGACGCCCCTATAGCAATCAGCCCCAGCATTTT.

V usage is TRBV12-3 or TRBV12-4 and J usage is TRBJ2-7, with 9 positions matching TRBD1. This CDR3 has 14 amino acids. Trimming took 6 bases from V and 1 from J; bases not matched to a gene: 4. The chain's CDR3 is CASRTGTGSYEQYF. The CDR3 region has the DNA TGTGCCAGCAGGACCGGGACAGGGTCCTACGAGCAGTACTTC.

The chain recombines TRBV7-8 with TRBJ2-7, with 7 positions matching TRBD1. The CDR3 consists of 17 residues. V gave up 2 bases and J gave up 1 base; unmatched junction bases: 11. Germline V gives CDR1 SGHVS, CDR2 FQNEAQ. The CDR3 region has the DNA TGTGCCAGCAGCTTAAACCCGACAGGGTGGACTTCCTACGAGCAGTACTTC. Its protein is CASSLNPTGWTSYEQYF. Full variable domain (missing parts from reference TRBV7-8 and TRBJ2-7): GAGVSQSPRYKVAKRGQDVALRCDPISGHVSLFWYQQALGQGPEFLTYFQNEAQLDKSGLPSDRFFAERPEGSVSTLKIQRTQQEDSAVYLCASSLNPTGWTSYEQYFGPGTRLTVT.

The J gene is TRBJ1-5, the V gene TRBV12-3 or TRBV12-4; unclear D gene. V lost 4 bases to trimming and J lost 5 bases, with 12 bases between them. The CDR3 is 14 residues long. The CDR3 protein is CASSYLGLHQPQHF. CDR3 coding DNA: TGTGCCAGCAGTTACCTAGGGCTTCATCAGCCCCAGCATTTT.